This TCR beta chain was identified during a study of cytotoxic CD8 clonotypes in ibrutinib-treated CLL. Assay used: immunoSEQ multiplex PCR; TCRdb lists only in-frame clones, some missing. The sample has 150,000 or so clones; 80% are singletons. V was cut by 5 bases and J by 4 bases, with 5 bases left in between. This CDR3 region has 11 residues. Germline CDR1 is SNHLY and CDR2 is FYNNEI. The source of this sequence is a human donor with chronic lymphocytic leukemia. The rearrangement uses TRBV2 and TRBJ2-5; D unclear. The starting material was PBMCs, obtained after 36 months of ibrutinib treatment. The CDR3 DNA sequence: TGTGCCAGCAGTAAACTAGAGACCCAGTACTTC. Residues: CASSKLETQYF.